This entry lists 31 T cell receptor beta chains sequenced from one sample in a study of blood T cell repertoires in COVID-19. Sequencing was performed with immunoSEQ multiplex PCR; in TCRdb, only in-frame clones are kept and a portion is missing. The data contain 50,000 to 65,000 clones, around 87% of them seen just once; the ten biggest clones take up 3.5% to 4%. Material: peripheral blood. The receptor source for this set is a human donor in a cohort sampled during active COVID-19.

Only a few counts were recorded for this clone. This chain uses TRBV5-1 with TRBJ2-1, with 16 positions matching TRBD2. CDR1 SGHRS and CDR2 YFSETQ come from the germline V gene. The CDR3 has 17 amino acids. The V gene end was trimmed by 4 bases and the J gene end by 8 bases; junction bases not matched to a gene: 9. The CDR3 DNA reads as TGCGCCAGCAGCCCGGGACTAGCGGGGGGGCGATCCGATGAGCAGTTCTTC. Translating gives CASSPGLAGGRSDEQFF.

The chain is built from TRBV2 and TRBJ1-4, with 10 positions matching TRBD1. Trimming took 6 bases from V and 3 from J; bases not matched to a gene: 1. From germline, CDR1 is SNHLY and CDR2 FYNNEI. The length of the CDR3 is 14 residues. The CDR3 sequence is CASRGQGSNEKLFF. The CDR3 region has the DNA TGTGCCAGCAGGGGACAGGGGTCTAATGAAAAACTGTTTTTT.

V gene TRBV18 combines with J gene TRBJ2-2, with D possibly TRBD1 on 6 matching bases. The ends were cut back, 5 bases at V and 2 bases at J, with 12 bases in the middle. The germline gives CDR1 KGHSH, CDR2 LQKENI. This CDR3 has 15 residues. CDR3 amino acids: CASSFGQSNTGELFF. The CDR3 DNA sequence: TGTGCCAGCTCATTTGGACAGAGCAACACCGGGGAGCTGTTTTTT.

The V call is TRBV10-2, the J call TRBJ2-5, with 8 bases identical to TRBD2. In germline, CDR1 is WSHSY, CDR2 SAAADI. V gave up 10 bases and J gave up 5 bases; unmatched junction bases: 15. CDR3 size: 15 residues. The CDR3 loop is CATSTGGVWGETQYF. DNA for the CDR3: TGCGCCACCTCGACCGGGGGGGTCTGGGGGGAGACCCAGTACTTC.

This sequence joins TRBV3-1 (or the pseudogene TRBV3-2) and TRBJ2-3, with TRBD1 matching over 7 bases. CDR1 is LGHDT, CDR2 YNNKEL, per germline (reference sequence). CDR3 size: 15 residues. Trimming at V came to 4 bases and at J to 14 bases, leaving 18 bases not matched to a gene. The CDR3 coding sequence is TGTGCCAGCAGCCCTAAAACGAGGGGGCAGGGACCGAGGTATTTT. Its protein product is CASSPKTRGQGPRYF.

The chain's CDR3 is CASSLQGNEKLFF. Here the CDR3 DNA reads TGTGCCAGCAGCTTGCAGGGTAATGAAAAACTGTTTTTT. The rearrangement joins TRBV5-6 to TRBJ1-4; D perhaps matches TRBD1 (5 bases). The CDR3 extends over 13 amino acids. With 1 base removed from V and 4 bases from J, the gap between germline ends came to 5 bases. Germline CDR1 is SGHDT and CDR2 is YYEEEE.

CDR3 in DNA: TGTGCCAGCAGCAATAGCGGGGGCCCGGGGGAGCAGTTCTTC. It codes for CASSNSGGPGEQFF. The V gene is TRBV9, the J gene TRBJ2-1; TRBD2 matches 9 bases. The CDR3 sequence is 14 residues long. CDR1 and CDR2 from the germline V gene are SGDLS and YYNGEE. V trimming: 4 bases; J trimming: 10 bases; junction bases outside the gene matches: 9.

The V call is TRBV9, the J call TRBJ1-6; 9 bases are a match to TRBD1. V lost 3 bases and J lost 7; bases outside the gene matches: 5. CDR3 length: 15 amino acids. Germline CDR1 and CDR2: SGDLS and YYNGEE. The CDR3 is CASSARDRANSPLHF. In nucleotides, the CDR3 is TGTGCCAGCAGCGCCCGGGACAGGGCCAATTCACCCCTCCACTTT.

This clone was seen a single time. The chain uses TRBV4-1 and TRBJ1-2; weak D call: TRBD1 (6 bases). V dropped 0 bases and J dropped 11 bases, with 16 bases sitting between them. Germline values: CDR1 MGHRA, CDR2 YSYEKL. The CDR3 runs to 14 residues. This chain's CDR3 is CASSQDWGPGKYTF. The CDR3 nucleotides are TGCGCCAGCAGCCAAGATTGGGGGCCTGGGAAATACACCTTC.

This clone occurred once. The chain joins TRBV7-9 to TRBJ2-1; a possible D gene is TRBD2 (7 bases). This CDR3 has 17 residues. In germline, CDR1 is SEHNR, CDR2 FQNEAQ (reference sequence). V was pared by 2 bases and J by 2 bases, with 16 bases between. In DNA form, the CDR3 reads TGTGCCAGCAGCTTAATGAGTCGGGGGGCTCCCTACAATGAGCAGTTCTTC. This encodes CASSLMSRGAPYNEQFF. The complete variable domain, with remaining parts taken from reference TRBV7-9 and TRBJ2-1, reads DTGVSQNPRHKITKRGQNVTFRCDPISEHNRLYWYRQTLGQGPEFLTYFQNEAQLEKSRLLSDRFSAERPKGSFSTLEIQRTEQGDSAMYLCASSLMSRGAPYNEQFFGPGTRLTVL.

This clone was observed a handful of times. The rearrangement joins TRBV6-1 to TRBJ1-5; perhaps TRBD1 as D (6 bases). Germline V CDR1 and CDR2: MNHNS, SASEGT. Trimming removed 0 bases from V and 6 bases from J, with 12 bases in between. The CDR3 consists of 15 residues. DNA of the CDR3: TGTGCCAGCAGTGAAGCGCGGGGGGGCGGTCAGCCCCAGCATTTT. It translates to CASSEARGGGQPQHF.

The chain joins TRBV27 to TRBJ2-1, with 8 nucleotides matching TRBD1. V dropped 2 bases and J dropped 4; count of bases not matched to a gene: 13. This CDR3 region has 18 residues. Germline V CDR1 and CDR2: MNHEY, SMNVEV (reference sequence). The CDR3 spells CASSLRTGPPTPYNEQFF. The DNA of the CDR3 is TGTGCCAGCAGTTTAAGGACAGGGCCCCCCACACCTTACAATGAGCAGTTCTTC.

CDR3 nucleotides: TGTGCCAGTAGTATAGGGACAAACTCTGGAAACACCATATATTTT. Its protein is CASSIGTNSGNTIYF. The chain carries TRBV19 and TRBJ1-3; tentative D call: TRBD1 (5 bases). Germline CDR1 reads LNHDA; CDR2 reads SQIVND (reference sequence). Trimming removed 1 base at V and 0 bases at J, with 7 bases between. CDR3 length: 15 amino acids.

The chain couples TRBV7-2 to TRBJ1-3, with D tentatively TRBD1 (5 bases). V was clipped by 5 bases and J by 3 bases, with 11 bases between them. The CDR3 length is 14 residues. Germline CDR1 is SGHTA and CDR2 is FQGNSA. The CDR3 sequence: CASSTAGFGNTIYF. CDR3 DNA sequence: TGTGCCAGCAGCACAGCAGGGTTTGGAAACACCATATATTTT.

This chain links TRBV19 with TRBJ1-1; D is undetermined. V lost 7 bases, J lost 4 bases, and 10 bases lay in between. CDR1 is LNHDA, CDR2 SQIVND, per germline (reference sequence). This CDR3 contains 12 residues. CDR3 DNA sequence: TGTGCCAGTAACGCGGGGAGCACTGAAGCTTTCTTT. Protein product: CASNAGSTEAFF.

The chain recombines TRBV4-3 with TRBJ1-3; maybe TRBD1 (6 bases). Trimming shortened V by 0 bases and J by 0 bases, and 12 bases separated the two germline ends. The CDR3 has 17 residues. CDR1 is LGHNA and CDR2 is YSLEER in the germline V gene. Here the CDR3 DNA reads TGCGCCAGCAGCCAAGATCACAGGGCAATCTCTGGAAACACCATATATTTT. Protein: CASSQDHRAISGNTIYF.

The V call is TRBV6-6, the J call TRBJ2-7; TRBD1 matches 9 bases. CDR1 is MNHNY and CDR2 is SVGAGI in the germline V gene (reference sequence). The CDR3 sequence is 16 residues long. Losses at the gene ends were 0 bases for V and 5 bases for J; bases not matched to a gene: 8. Here the CDR3 reads CASSYSAGQGFHEQYF. The DNA for the CDR3 is TGTGCCAGCAGTTACTCGGCGGGACAGGGCTTCCACGAGCAGTACTTC.

This rearrangement joins TRBV6-5 to TRBJ1-4; D remains ambiguous. The CDR3 runs 14 residues. Germline CDR1 is MNHEY and CDR2 is SVGAGI. V was shortened by 2 bases and J by 5 bases, with 9 bases between the two germline ends. The CDR3 DNA reads as TGTGCCAGCAGTTACAGGCGGGCGAATGAAAAACTGTTTTTT. Its protein is CASSYRRANEKLFF.

There are a few counts of this clone. The J gene is TRBJ2-4, the V gene TRBV4-2, with 10 bases identical to TRBD2. The germline CDR1 and CDR2 sequences are LGHNA and YNFKEQ. This CDR3 comprises 15 residues. Trimming cost V 4 bases and J 0 bases; bases outside gene matches: 0. The CDR3 DNA is TGTGCCAGCAGCCGACTAGCGGGAGCCAAAAACATTCAGTACTTC. This encodes CASSRLAGAKNIQYF.

A single count supports this clone. V gene TRBV9 combines with J gene TRBJ2-3; 9 bases line up with TRBD1. In germline, CDR1 is SGDLS, CDR2 YYNGEE. The CDR3 is 15 residues long. V shed 4 bases and J 4 bases; nucleotides not matched to a gene: 7. Here the CDR3 reads CASSLRTGASDTQYF. CDR3 nucleotides: TGTGCCAGCAGCTTACGGACAGGGGCTTCAGATACGCAGTATTTT.

The sample holds a few counts of this clone. The CDR3 loop is CASSLRREGEQYF. CDR3 sequence (DNA): TGTGCCAGCAGCTTAAGGCGGGAGGGTGAGCAGTACTTC. This chain uses TRBV7-2 with TRBJ2-7; 9 bases align to TRBD2. Germline values: CDR1 SGHTA, CDR2 FQGNSA. The junction had 3 bases not matched to a gene; V was cut back by 2 bases and J by 7 bases. The CDR3 spans 13 residues.

The chain carries TRBV27 and TRBJ2-7, with a tentative D call TRBD1 (6 bases). V was pared by 3 bases and J by 3 bases, with 12 bases between. Looked up from germline, CDR1 is MNHEY and CDR2 is SMNVEV (reference sequence). The CDR3 runs to 14 residues. The CDR3 bases are TGTGCCAGCAGTTTGGTCCAGGGGTTCTACGAGCAGTACTTC. Encoded protein: CASSLVQGFYEQYF.

Points on this clone: At one end the junction does not follow the germline gene, possibly because of a read error. The chain couples TRBV14 to TRBJ2-2; the D gene is possibly TRBD2 (5 bases). Germline V gene data show CDR1 as SGHDN and CDR2 as FVKESK. This CDR3 contains 15 residues. The CDR3 sequence: CASSQGDPEHRGAVF. CDR3 in DNA: TGTGCCAGCAGCCAAGGCGACCCCGAACACCGGGGAGCTGTTTTT. The full variable domain, its missing parts supplied by reference TRBV14 and TRBJ2-2, is EAGVTQFPSHSVIEKGQTVTLRCDPISGHDNLYWYRRVMGKEIKFLLHFVKESKQDESGMPNNRFLAERTGGTYSTLKVQPAELEDSGVYFCASSQGDPEHRGAVFGEGSRLTVL.

The V gene is TRBV19, the J gene TRBJ2-7; a possible D gene is TRBD1 (6 bases). V shed 6 bases and J shed 3 bases, with 12 bases lying between them. The CDR3 totals 13 residues. Germline V gene sequence: CDR1 LNHDA, CDR2 SQIVND (reference sequence). The CDR3 loop is CASSQGQVYEQYF. In DNA, the CDR3 is TGTGCCAGTAGCCAGGGGCAGGTCTACGAGCAGTACTTC.

The chain uses TRBV3-1 (or the pseudogene TRBV3-2) and TRBJ2-3; 11 bases map to TRBD2. V dropped 6 bases and J dropped 0; count of bases not matched to a gene: 5. Germline V CDR1 and CDR2: LGHDT, YNNKEL (reference sequence). The length of the CDR3 is 16 residues. The CDR3 nucleotides are TGTGCCAGCAGTTCTAGCGGGGGGTCTAGCACAGATACGCAGTATTTT. Its protein is CASSSSGGSSTDTQYF.

The chain links TRBV19 to TRBJ1-1, with TRBD1 matching 8 bases. CDR1 and CDR2 from the germline V gene are LNHDA and SQIVND (reference sequence). This CDR3 spans 15 amino acids. V was pared by 6 bases and J by 4 bases, with 10 bases of the junction left unmatched. The CDR3 DNA reads as TGTGCCAGTAGGGCGTCAGGGGGCGCGGGCACTGAAGCTTTCTTT. It specifies CASRASGGAGTEAFF.

The J gene is TRBJ2-2, the V gene TRBV18, with a weak D call TRBD2 (5 bases). This CDR3 has 18 amino acids. Germline CDR1 is KGHSH and CDR2 is LQKENI. Trimming pared 0 bases from V and 0 bases from J, leaving 14 bases between. The chain's CDR3 is CASSPPRVDKTNTGELFF. In DNA, the CDR3 is TGTGCCAGCTCACCACCGCGGGTTGACAAAACGAACACCGGGGAGCTGTTTTTT. Full variable domain (remainder filled in from reference TRBV18 and TRBJ2-2): NAGVMQNPRHLVRRRGQEARLRCSPMKGHSHVYWYRQLPEEGLKFMVYLQKENIIDESGMPKERFSAEFPKEGPSILRIQQVVRGDSAAYFCASSPPRVDKTNTGELFFGEGSRLTVL.

The chain carries TRBV10-3 and TRBJ2-7, with 11 bases that match TRBD1. The germline V gene encodes CDR1 ENHRY and CDR2 SYGVKD. The CDR3 runs to 14 residues. Germline trimming cut 10 bases from V and 4 bases from J; bases unmatched to any gene: 9. CDR3 protein: CATRTGGNFYEQYF. CDR3 coding DNA: TGTGCCACTCGGACAGGGGGCAATTTTTACGAGCAGTACTTC.

CDR3 loop: CASSPRAGGWYNEQFF. As DNA, the CDR3 is TGTGCCAGCAGCCCCCGGGCGGGAGGGTGGTACAATGAGCAGTTCTTC. The chain is built from TRBV6-2 or TRBV6-3 and TRBJ2-1, with 9 nucleotides matching TRBD2. This CDR3 spans 16 amino acids. The V and J ends lost 6 bases and 4 bases, in that order; junction bases with no gene match: 10. Germline lookup yields CDR1 MNHEY and CDR2 SVGEGT.

V and J are TRBV6-5 and TRBJ1-6; tentative D call: TRBD1 (5 bases). Germline CDR1 is MNHEY and CDR2 is SVGAGI. V lost 4 bases and J 14 bases, leaving 9 bases between the germline ends. The CDR3 has 11 residues. The CDR3 coding sequence is TGTGCCAGCAGTTCCCAGGGATCCCTCCACTTT. Protein: CASSSQGSLHF.

The genes are TRBV7-8 and TRBJ2-4, with D perhaps matching TRBD1 (6 bases). The V gene lost 4 bases and the J gene lost 0 bases, with 13 bases spanning the gap. CDR1 and CDR2 (germline): SGHVS, FQNEAQ. The CDR3 is made up of 16 amino acids. CDR3 region: CASSSRDTIAKNIQYF. The DNA for the CDR3 is TGTGCCAGCAGCTCCCGGGACACCATAGCCAAAAACATTCAGTACTTC. Full variable domain (missing parts from reference TRBV7-8 and TRBJ2-4): GAGVSQSPRYKVAKRGQDVALRCDPISGHVSLFWYQQALGQGPEFLTYFQNEAQLDKSGLPSDRFFAERPEGSVSTLKIQRTQQEDSAVYLCASSSRDTIAKNIQYFGAGTRLSVL.